This T cell receptor (beta chain) originates from a study of shared clonotypes between healthy human individuals. Germline V CDR1 and CDR2: SEHNR, FQNEAQ (reference sequence). Trimming cost V 5 bases and J 0 bases; bases outside gene matches: 6. The CDR3 runs 15 residues. Generated by immunoSEQ multiplex PCR, the TCRdb table keeps only in-frame clones and is missing some. The sample records roughly 2,300,000 clones, less than 95% being singletons. The sample was naive CD4+ T cells from PBMCs. Subset meaning: CD45RA+ positively selected. The chain couples TRBV7-9 to TRBJ1-2, with TRBD1 identical over 7 bases. The TCR originated in a man aged 18 to 29 in good health. Some clones in this sample may be carry-over from other donors' samples. CDR3 DNA: TGTGCCAGCAGCGACGCCGGGACAGCTAACTATGGCTACACCTTC. Translating gives CASSDAGTANYGYTF.